The clone carrying this T cell receptor beta chain was seen many times. Synthesis of TCR cDNA relied on 5'RACE template switching, which attached a universal primer site and UMIs. MiXCR, run by TCRdb on the 5' RACE reads, gives a single entry per CDR3 protein. The table has approximately 120,000 distinct CDR3 sequences, 6.5% to 8% seen once; the top ten hold around 2.3%. The data originate from a study of T cells after yellow fever vaccination. Germline assignment: CDR1 DFQATT and CDR2 SNEGSKA (reference sequence). The CDR3 is made up of 15 amino acids. Unmatched junction bases numbered 5, after V lost 5 bases and J lost 1 base.

The chain recombines TRBV20-1 with TRBJ2-3, with 11 bases lining up with TRBD2. The sequences come from CD4+ T cells sorted from PBMCs, collected more than 8 days after the first yellow fever vaccination. The clonotype originates from a man younger than 35 who received the YFV17D yellow fever vaccine. The CDR3 loop reads CSAPLAGVGTDTQYF. Here the CDR3 DNA reads TGCAGTGCTCCACTAGCGGGGGTAGGCACAGATACGCAGTATTTT.